These 19 T cell receptor beta chains were all obtained from the same sample, sequenced in a study of Graves' ophthalmopathy and Graves' hyperthyroidism. Researchers took RNA transcripts and amplified TCR beta CDR3 regions from them. HTBI-primed RT-PCR formed the first round, and a multiplex PCR formed the second. TCRdb passed the multiplex PCR reads through MiXCR, listing each CDR3 protein once. The sample yields about 160,000 distinct CDR3 sequences, 30% to 45% seen once. Sequenced input: peripheral blood. Receptor source: a woman aged 40 to 50 with Graves' ophthalmopathy.

This clonotype was seen repeatedly, ten times or more. CDR3 amino acids: CASREMGGRTEAFF. CDR3 DNA sequence: TGTGCCAGCAGAGAAATGGGGGGCCGGACTGAAGCTTTCTTT. V and J are TRBV12-3 or TRBV12-4 and TRBJ1-1, with a weak D call TRBD1 (6 bases). The V end was cut by 6 bases, the J end by 5 bases, with 16 bases between. CDR3 size: 14 residues.

The J gene is TRBJ1-2, the V gene TRBV20-1; TRBD1 matches at 8 bases. Germline V gives CDR1 DFQATT, CDR2 SNEGSKA (reference sequence). The trim removed 5 bases at V and 6 bases at J, leaving 8 bases unmatched. The length of the CDR3 is 13 residues. The CDR3 loop is CSARRTGTHGYTF. CDR3 DNA sequence: TGCAGTGCTCGTAGGACAGGGACCCATGGCTACACCTTC.

The sample holds a few counts of this clonotype. V and J are TRBV12-3 or TRBV12-4 and TRBJ1-2; TRBD1 might be the D (6 bases). The CDR3 length is 14 residues. V was shortened by 3 bases and J by 3 bases, with 11 bases between the two germline ends. The CDR3 coding sequence is TGTGCCAGCAGTTTTGGTCAGGGGCACTATGGCTACACCTTC. Translating gives CASSFGQGHYGYTF.

The gene calls are TRBV7-9 and TRBJ1-5; D is undetermined. Germline V CDR1 and CDR2: SEHNR, FQNEAQ (reference sequence). The CDR3 totals 14 residues. The germline V and J ends were trimmed by 3 bases and 6 bases, with 12 bases remaining between them. The chain's CDR3 is CASSLDLWGQPQHF. The CDR3 DNA reads as TGTGCCAGCAGCTTGGACCTTTGGGGTCAGCCCCAGCATTTT.

V is TRBV12-3 or TRBV12-4 and J is TRBJ2-7; the match to TRBD2 covers 7 bases. Gene TRBJ2-4 matches the end of the DNA better, so the J call may be wrong. This CDR3 spans 14 amino acids. The CDR3 loop reads CAISPGQGGNIQYF. The CDR3, as DNA: TGTGCCATCAGCCCTGGGCAGGGAGGGAACATTCAGTACTTC.

This rearrangement joins TRBV7-2 to TRBJ1-3, with D unclear. CDR3 size: 13 residues. The germline V and J ends were trimmed by 5 bases and 8 bases, with 13 bases remaining between them. CDR1 and CDR2 from the germline V gene are SGHTA and FQGNSA. This CDR3 is CASSVQAADTIYF. The DNA for the CDR3 is TGTGCCAGCAGCGTCCAGGCCGCAGACACCATATATTTT.

The chain joins TRBV6-2 or TRBV6-3 to TRBJ1-5; D unresolved. V was trimmed by 2 bases and J by 2 bases, leaving 13 bases between them. Germline loops: CDR1 MNHEY, CDR2 SVGEGT. The CDR3 is 16 amino acids. The CDR3 DNA is TGTGCCAGCAGTTACGGGTGGCCAGTTGGCAATCAGCCCCAGCATTTT. This translates into CASSYGWPVGNQPQHF.

Many counts were recorded for this clonotype. The chain joins TRBV5-1 to TRBJ2-5, with 11 bases matching TRBD2. CDR1 is SGHRS and CDR2 is YFSETQ in the germline V gene. The CDR3 sequence is 15 residues long. V lost 4 bases to trimming and J lost 0 bases; unmatched junction nucleotides: 2. The CDR3 loop is CASSQTSGDQETQYF. CDR3 coding DNA: TGCGCCAGCAGCCAGACTAGCGGGGACCAAGAGACCCAGTACTTC.

This rearrangement joins TRBV7-6 to TRBJ2-7, with D perhaps TRBD2 (6 bases). Trimming left V 5 bases short and J 3 bases short, with 11 bases between. Germline CDR1 reads SGHVS; CDR2 reads FNYEAQ. There are 13 residues in the CDR3. Here the CDR3 reads CASSRGINYEQYF. The CDR3 DNA reads as TGTGCCAGCAGCCGGGGGATCAACTACGAGCAGTACTTC. Full variable domain (remainder filled in from reference TRBV7-6 and TRBJ2-7): GAGVSQSPRYKVTKRGQDVALRCDPISGHVSLYWYRQALGQGPEFLTYFNYEAQQDKSGLPNDRFSAERPEGSISTLTIQRTEQRDSAMYRCASSRGINYEQYFGPGTRLTVT.

This clonotype was recorded at least ten times. The chain employs TRBV29-1 and TRBJ1-5; D call uncertain. The CDR3 sequence is 12 residues long. The V and J ends lost 6 bases and 5 bases respectively, with 11 bases between them. Germline loops: CDR1 SQVTM, CDR2 ANQGSEA. CDR3: CSVAGFDQPQHF. The DNA of the CDR3 is TGCAGCGTCGCAGGCTTTGATCAGCCCCAGCATTTT.

The chain couples TRBV6-1 to TRBJ2-5, with D perhaps TRBD2 (6 bases). V was trimmed by 3 bases and J by 6 bases, leaving 14 bases between them. The CDR3 extends over 14 amino acids. Germline V CDR1 and CDR2: MNHNS, SASEGT. CDR3 residues: CASSDDPAGKTQYF. The CDR3 region has the DNA TGTGCCAGCAGTGATGACCCGGCGGGGAAGACCCAGTACTTC.

The chain uses TRBV28 and TRBJ1-2; D is unresolved. CDR3 length equals 12 residues. V lost 8 bases, J lost 1 base, and 8 bases lay in between. Germline V gene data show CDR1 as MDHEN and CDR2 as SYDVKM. CDR3 residues: CASGRLNYGYTF. CDR3 in DNA: TGTGCCAGCGGCAGACTTAACTATGGCTACACCTTC.

This clonotype was recorded many times. V usage is TRBV2 and J usage is TRBJ2-5, with D possibly matching TRBD2 (6 bases). Germline-derived CDR1 and CDR2 are SNHLY and FYNNEI. The CDR3 loop spans 13 amino acids. The germline V and J ends were trimmed by 8 bases and 5 bases, with 15 bases remaining between them. CDR3 nucleotide sequence: TGTGCCAGCCTACGGGAGCGGGTGGAGACCCAGTACTTC. It codes for CASLRERVETQYF.

This clonotype was counted many times. The V call is TRBV9, the J call TRBJ1-3; perhaps TRBD1 as D (6 bases). The CDR3 runs 15 residues. CDR1 and CDR2 (germline): SGDLS, YYNGEE. With 0 bases removed from V and 2 bases from J, the gap between germline ends came to 9 bases. The CDR3 here is CASSVAGGTGNTIYF. CDR3 DNA sequence: TGTGCCAGCAGCGTAGCGGGGGGCACTGGAAACACCATATATTTT.

Many counts were recorded for this clonotype. This rearrangement joins TRBV6-2 or TRBV6-3 to TRBJ2-7, with a weak D call TRBD1 (5 bases). This CDR3 spans 13 amino acids. With 7 bases removed from V and 0 bases from J, the gap between germline ends came to 10 bases. Germline assignment: CDR1 MNHEY and CDR2 SVGEGT. This CDR3 reads CASTRQSSYEQYF. For the CDR3, the DNA is TGTGCCAGCACTCGACAGAGCTCCTACGAGCAGTACTTC.

The CDR3 DNA follows: TGTGCCAGCAGTGAAGTGCAGAACACGCAGTATTTT. Its protein is CASSEVQNTQYF. The chain combines TRBV2 with TRBJ2-3; no reliable D call. Trimming removed 1 base at V and 9 bases at J, with 8 bases between. The germline V gene has CDR1 SNHLY and CDR2 FYNNEI. This CDR3 has 12 amino acids.

This clonotype was seen repeatedly, ten times or more. The CDR3 sequence: CSARDRAVSNQPQHF. The CDR3 nucleotides are TGCAGTGCTAGAGATCGGGCAGTTAGCAATCAGCCCCAGCATTTT. V gene TRBV20-1 combines with J gene TRBJ1-5, with D unresolved. Germline V gene data show CDR1 as DFQATT and CDR2 as SNEGSKA (reference sequence). V lost 0 bases to trimming and J lost 0 bases, with 9 bases between them. The CDR3 is made up of 15 amino acids.

This clonotype has a count of ten or more. J is TRBJ1-2 and V is TRBV12-3 or TRBV12-4; no clear D. V lost 3 bases and J 8 bases, leaving 7 bases between the germline ends. The CDR3 runs to 11 residues. CDR3 bases: TGTGCCAGCAGTTTGTCTCAGGGCTACACCTTC. Amino acid sequence: CASSLSQGYTF.

This clonotype was seen many times. The rearrangement uses TRBV9 and TRBJ2-7, with 8 nucleotides matching TRBD1. CDR1 is SGDLS, CDR2 YYNGEE, per germline. CDR3 length: 14 residues. V lost 4 bases, J lost 3 bases, and 6 bases stayed unmatched. The CDR3 nucleotides are TGTGCCAGCAGCCGGGGACAGGAATACTACGAGCAGTACTTC. This translates into CASSRGQEYYEQYF.